The 27 T cell receptor beta chains in this list originate from one sample, sequenced in a study of T cell repertoires in cytomegalovirus infection. TCRdb processed the reads anew with MiXCR; each CDR3 protein has one entry. The table shows hundreds of thousands of distinct CDR3 sequences, with less than 25% occurring only once. Sequencing input: CD8+ T cells from PBMCs. Source of these receptors: a human donor in good health (CMV status not recorded). Some clones in this sample may be carry-over from other donors' samples.

The J gene is TRBJ2-1, the V gene TRBV4-1; 11 positions match TRBD2. CDR1 is MGHRA and CDR2 is YSYEKL in the germline V gene. V gave up 0 bases and J gave up 8 bases; unmatched junction bases: 9. The CDR3 extends over 17 amino acids. CDR3 protein: CASSQEGLAGGPDEQFF. The CDR3 nucleotides read TGCGCCAGCAGCCAAGAAGGGCTAGCGGGGGGCCCGGATGAGCAGTTCTTC.

This clonotype was detected a few times. The chain recombines TRBV28 with TRBJ2-5; perhaps D is TRBD1 or TRBD2 (5 bases each). Germline-derived CDR1 and CDR2 are MDHEN and SYDVKM. The CDR3 is made up of 16 amino acids. Trimming stripped 3 bases from V and 0 bases from J, with 14 bases between. CDR3 sequence reads: CASSFGGEEYQETQYF. The CDR3 region has the DNA TGTGCCAGCAGTTTTGGGGGAGAAGAGTACCAAGAGACCCAGTACTTC.

The V call is TRBV14, the J call TRBJ2-7; D is perhaps TRBD1 (6 bases). Trimming pared 2 bases from V and 2 bases from J, leaving 10 bases between. CDR1 and CDR2 from the germline V gene are SGHDN and FVKESK. This CDR3 is 14 amino acids long. In DNA, the CDR3 is TGTGCCAGCAGCCAACGGGACACCGCCTACGAGCAGTACGTC. This sequence encodes CASSQRDTAYEQYV.

This clonotype was counted between two and nine times. One junction end does not reproduce the germline sequence, and a read error may be involved. The V gene is TRBV7-9, the J gene TRBJ2-4; no clear D gene. The CDR3 extends over 11 amino acids. Germline CDR1 reads SEHNR; CDR2 reads FQNEAQ (reference sequence). CDR3 coding DNA: TGTGCCAGCAGTTCCGACTCTGTTTGGAACTTC. Residues: CASSSDSVWNF.

Many counts were recorded for this clonotype. This chain connects TRBV7-8 to TRBJ2-5, with 8 bases that match TRBD1. The ends lost 3 bases at V and 1 base at J; junction bases unmatched: 4. CDR1 is SGHVS, CDR2 FQNEAQ, per germline. There are 15 residues in the CDR3. The CDR3, as DNA: TGTGCCAGCAGCTTCGGGACAGGAACCCAAGAGACCCAGTACTTC. Its translation is CASSFGTGTQETQYF. Full variable domain (remainder filled in from reference TRBV7-8 and TRBJ2-5): GAGVSQSPRYKVAKRGQDVALRCDPISGHVSLFWYQQALGQGPEFLTYFQNEAQLDKSGLPSDRFFAERPEGSVSTLKIQRTQQEDSAVYLCASSFGTGTQETQYFGPGTRLLVL.

This clonotype came up many times. V is TRBV7-2 and J is TRBJ2-7; 12 bases are a match to TRBD2. The germline V gene has CDR1 SGHTA and CDR2 FQGNSA. The CDR3 totals 16 residues. The V segment lost 2 bases and the J segment 0 bases; nucleotides outside the gene matches: 2. CDR3 in amino acids: CASSLTSGGFSYEQYV. The CDR3 nucleotides read TGTGCCAGCAGCTTAACTAGCGGGGGGTTCTCCTACGAGCAGTACGTC.

The chain links TRBV2 to TRBJ2-1, with D perhaps TRBD2 (7 bases). CDR1 and CDR2 from the germline V gene are SNHLY and FYNNEI. Trimming shortened V by 3 bases and J by 3 bases, and 12 bases separated the two germline ends. The CDR3 runs 15 residues. The CDR3 coding sequence is TGTGCCAGCAGTGAGGCGGGGGCCTTCTACAATGAGCAGTTCTTC. Protein sequence: CASSEAGAFYNEQFF.

CDR3: CASSGKRAPYEQYF. Written as DNA, the CDR3 is TGTGCCAGCAGTGGGAAACGGGCTCCCTACGAGCAGTACTTC. V is TRBV2 and J is TRBJ2-7, with D unclear. The CDR3 runs 14 residues. V lost 4 bases and J 2 bases, leaving 12 bases between the germline ends. Per the germline V gene, CDR1 is SNHLY and CDR2 is FYNNEI.

For this clonotype: A much larger clonotype is one base distant, so this may be a read error. This sequence joins TRBV7-9 and TRBJ2-4; D possibly corresponds to TRBD1 (5 bases). Germline V lookup: CDR1 SEHNR, CDR2 FQNEAQ (reference sequence). Trimming took off 4 bases at V and 0 bases at J, with 13 bases between the two ends. The CDR3 extends over 16 amino acids. CDR3 coding DNA: TGTGCCAGCAGCTATAGGGGCTCCGAAGCCAAAAACATTCAGTACTTC. Its protein product is CASSYRGSEAKNIQYF.

This clonotype was recorded a few times. V usage is TRBV20-1 and J usage is TRBJ2-7, with 7 bases that match TRBD1. The V gene's germline CDR1 is DFQATT and CDR2 SNEGSKA (reference sequence). V shed 5 bases and J 4 bases; nucleotides not matched to a gene: 8. The CDR3 covers 13 residues. Written as DNA, the CDR3 is TGCAGTGCTTTAAAGACAGGGCCGTACGAGCAGTACGTC. Translating it yields CSALKTGPYEQYV.

On this clonotype itself: Its ends do not fully match the called genes, so a read error is possible. The chain recombines TRBV20-1 with TRBJ2-1; 9 nucleotides line up with TRBD2. The germline V gene has CDR1 DFQATT and CDR2 SNEGSKA (reference sequence). CDR3 length: 14 amino acids. CDR3 sequence: CSTSSAGGPNEQFF. For the CDR3, the DNA is TGCAGTACTAGCTCTGCGGGGGGGCCTAATGAGCAGTTCTTC.

The J gene is TRBJ2-4, the V gene TRBV29-1; D is undetermined. Germline loops: CDR1 SQVTM, CDR2 ANQGSEA. The CDR3 spans 15 residues. V lost 0 bases and J lost 0, with 9 bases in between. CDR3 coding DNA: TGCAGCGTTGAAGATCCGCGTCTAGCCAAAAACATTCAGTACTTC. As protein: CSVEDPRLAKNIQYF.

This clonotype has just a few counts. The chain recombines TRBV2 with TRBJ1-2; tentative D call: TRBD1 (6 bases). Germline CDR1 and CDR2: SNHLY and FYNNEI. The CDR3 is made up of 13 amino acids. Trimming shortened V by 3 bases and J by 8 bases, and 13 bases separated the two germline ends. CDR3 DNA: TGTGCCAGCAGTGAGCCGCCAGGGGAGGGCTACACCTTC. Translated: CASSEPPGEGYTF. Full variable domain (outside the CDR3, taken from reference TRBV2 and TRBJ1-2): EPEVTQTPSHQVTQMGQEVILRCVPISNHLYFYWYRQILGQKVEFLVSFYNNEISEKSEIFDDQFSVERPDGSNFTLKIRSTKLEDSAMYFCASSEPPGEGYTFGSGTRLTVV.

As regards this clonotype: A much larger clonotype is one base distant, so this may be a read error. This CDR3 reads CASNSPEQFF. The CDR3 nucleotides are TGTGCCAGCAACTCGCCAGAGCAGTTCTTC. The chain recombines TRBV7-4 with TRBJ2-1; D remains ambiguous. The CDR3 runs 10 residues. V was cut by 7 bases and J by 10 bases, with 8 bases left in between. Per the germline V gene, CDR1 is SGHVT and CDR2 is SQSDAQ.

This clonotype was detected a few times. V gene TRBV2 combines with J gene TRBJ1-2; D may be TRBD1 (6 bases). The CDR3 contains 12 residues. V lost 7 bases to trimming and J lost 8 bases, with 14 bases between them. The germline V gene encodes CDR1 SNHLY and CDR2 FYNNEI. The CDR3: CASIPGAEGYTF. CDR3 nucleotide sequence: TGTGCCAGCATACCGGGGGCGGAAGGCTACACCTTC.

This clonotype was observed once. The rearrangement joins TRBV29-1 to TRBJ2-2; perhaps TRBD1 as D (6 bases). CDR1 and CDR2 from the germline V gene are SQVTM and ANQGSEA. Trimming shortened V by 6 bases and J by 5 bases, and 10 bases separated the two germline ends. This CDR3 comprises 12 residues. The CDR3 loop is CSVKGQTGELFF. CDR3 nucleotide sequence: TGCAGCGTCAAAGGACAGACCGGGGAGCTGTTTTTT.

The chain joins TRBV19 to TRBJ2-2; D is unclear. This CDR3 contains 13 residues. V lost 7 bases and J lost 1, with 7 bases in between. Germline values: CDR1 LNHDA, CDR2 SQIVND (reference sequence). In DNA form, the CDR3 reads TGTGCCAGTATATACAAGAACACCGGGGAGCTGTTTTTT. Amino acid sequence: CASIYKNTGELFF.

This clonotype was detected ten times or more. This chain connects TRBV7-8 to TRBJ1-3, with 12 bases that match TRBD1. The CDR3 length is 18 residues. Germline assignment: CDR1 SGHVS and CDR2 FQNEAQ. Trimming removed 3 bases from V and 4 bases from J; junction bases left unmatched: 10. CDR3: CASSFFPGQGAGGNTIYF. The DNA for the CDR3 is TGTGCCAGCAGCTTTTTCCCGGGACAGGGGGCAGGGGGAAACACCATATATTTT.

Ten or more counts support this clonotype. This chain's CDR3 is CASSFGGHGYTF. The CDR3 DNA is TGTGCCAGCAGTTTTGGGGGCCATGGCTACACCTTC. V and J are TRBV12-3 or TRBV12-4 and TRBJ1-2; D possibly corresponds to TRBD1 (6 bases). The CDR3 is 12 residues long. Trimming removed 3 bases from V and 6 bases from J, with 8 bases in between.

This clonotype occurred many times. The CDR3 protein is CASSLPNRGTGSNEQYV. As DNA, the CDR3 is TGTGCCAGCAGCTTGCCAAACCGGGGGACAGGGTCCAACGAGCAGTACGTC. The chain employs TRBV11-3 and TRBJ2-7; 9 bases are shared with TRBD1. Germline loops: CDR1 SGHNT, CDR2 YENEEA. This CDR3 is 17 amino acids long. The ends lost 3 bases at V and 5 bases at J; junction bases unmatched: 14.

This clonotype was detected many times. CDR3 sequence reads: CASSGTHGYTF. As DNA, the CDR3 is TGTGCCAGCAGCGGGACCCATGGCTACACCTTC. The V gene is TRBV7-9, the J gene TRBJ1-2; TRBD1 might be the D (5 bases). CDR1 and CDR2 (germline): SEHNR, FQNEAQ (reference sequence). V lost 5 bases and J lost 6, with 7 bases in between. The CDR3 has 11 amino acids.

This clonotype was seen ten or more times. This chain joins TRBV7-2 and TRBJ2-3, with TRBD1 as a possible D gene (5 bases). The germline V and J ends were trimmed by 1 base and 0 bases, with 11 bases remaining between them. CDR1 SGHTA and CDR2 FQGNSA come from the germline V gene. The length of the CDR3 is 16 residues. The DNA for the CDR3 is TGTGCCAGCAGCTTAGTGGCAGGGTCAAGCACAGATACGCAGTATTTT. Translating it yields CASSLVAGSSTDTQYF.

V is TRBV6-2 or TRBV6-3 and J is TRBJ1-5; D gene unclear. V was trimmed by 0 bases and J by 1 base, leaving 7 bases between them. This CDR3 region has 15 residues. Germline CDR1 and CDR2: MNHEY and SVGEGT. CDR3 nucleotides: TGTGCCAGCAGTTACTCCCCTCAGAGCAATCAGCCCCAGCATTTT. It yields the protein CASSYSPQSNQPQHF.

This clonotype was counted between two and nine times. Written as DNA, the CDR3 is TGTGCCAGCAGGCACCCGGACTACGGCACCGGGGAGCTGTTTTTT. This encodes CASRHPDYGTGELFF. The chain joins TRBV6-2 or TRBV6-3 to TRBJ2-2; D is possibly TRBD2 (6 bases). The CDR3 covers 15 residues. V was pared by 6 bases and J by 4 bases, with 15 bases between. From germline, CDR1 is MNHEY and CDR2 SVGEGT.

At least ten counts were recorded for this clonotype. The chain recombines TRBV19 with TRBJ1-1; unclear D gene. Germline CDR1 LNHDA, CDR2 SQIVND (reference sequence). The V and J ends lost 7 bases and 4 bases respectively, with 16 bases between them. There are 14 residues in the CDR3. This CDR3 is CASTTFGDGTEAFF. DNA for the CDR3: TGTGCCAGTACTACCTTCGGTGATGGCACTGAAGCTTTCTTT. The full variable domain, its missing parts supplied by reference TRBV19 and TRBJ1-1, is DGGITQSPKYLFRKEGQNVTLSCEQNLNHDAMYWYRQDPGQGLRLIYYSQIVNDFQKGDIAEGYSVSREKKESFPLTVTSAQKNPTAFYLCASTTFGDGTEAFFGQGTRLTVV.

The chain couples TRBV20-1 to TRBJ2-3; TRBD2 matches at 14 bases. This CDR3 contains 17 residues. CDR1 and CDR2 (germline): DFQATT, SNEGSKA (reference sequence). The ends lost 5 bases at V and 2 bases at J; junction bases unmatched: 9. This CDR3 is CSAQLLTSGGVTDTQYF. The CDR3 nucleotides read TGCAGTGCTCAACTTCTGACTAGCGGGGGGGTCACAGATACGCAGTATTTT.

The CDR3 bases are TGCGCCAGCAGCCAAGACGGGGGAGGGACAGGGTTGGTCAATGAGCAGTTCTTC. As protein: CASSQDGGGTGLVNEQFF. The rearrangement joins TRBV4-3 to TRBJ2-1; the match to TRBD1 covers 9 bases. Per germline, CDR1 LGHNA and CDR2 YSLEER. The V and J ends lost 0 bases and 6 bases, in that order; junction bases with no gene match: 12. The CDR3 has 18 residues.